The entry below gives a single TCR beta chain sequence along with its context. Its target is unknown. The study made its TRB cDNA libraries by 5' RACE, adding UMI labels. TCRdb re-called the 5' RACE reads; every CDR3 protein appears as one record, without DNA. Its listing shows about 48,000 distinct CDR3 sequences. The sample comes from a study of CXCR3-negative and CXCR3-positive naive CD8 T cells. Study conclusions and caveats: The naive subsets expressed comparable surface CD5, and the authors inferred TCR strength from TRB CDR3 properties.

The CDR3 sequence is 14 residues long. CDR1 DFQATT and CDR2 SNEGSKA come from the germline V gene (reference sequence). V is TRBV20-1 and J is TRBJ2-7; TCRdb proposes TRBD1, but this gene call is untestable without DNA. The sample comprised memory CD8+ T cells from blood. This sequence originates from a human donor in good health. Some clones in this sample may be carry-over from other donors' samples. CDR3 loop: CSARDQGGLYEQYF.